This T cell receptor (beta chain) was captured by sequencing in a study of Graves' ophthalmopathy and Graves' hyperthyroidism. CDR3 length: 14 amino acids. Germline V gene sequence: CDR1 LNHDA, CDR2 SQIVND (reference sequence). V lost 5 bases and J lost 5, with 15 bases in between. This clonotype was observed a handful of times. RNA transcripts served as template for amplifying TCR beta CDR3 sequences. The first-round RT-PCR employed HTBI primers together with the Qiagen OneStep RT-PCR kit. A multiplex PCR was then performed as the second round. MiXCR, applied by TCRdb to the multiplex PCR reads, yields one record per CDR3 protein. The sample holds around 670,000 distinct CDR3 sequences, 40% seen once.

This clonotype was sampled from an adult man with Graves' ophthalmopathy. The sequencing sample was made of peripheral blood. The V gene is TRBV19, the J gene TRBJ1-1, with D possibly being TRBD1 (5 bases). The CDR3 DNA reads TGTGCCAGTAGTCCCAGGGTCCGACAAACTGAAGCTTTCTTT. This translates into CASSPRVRQTEAFF.